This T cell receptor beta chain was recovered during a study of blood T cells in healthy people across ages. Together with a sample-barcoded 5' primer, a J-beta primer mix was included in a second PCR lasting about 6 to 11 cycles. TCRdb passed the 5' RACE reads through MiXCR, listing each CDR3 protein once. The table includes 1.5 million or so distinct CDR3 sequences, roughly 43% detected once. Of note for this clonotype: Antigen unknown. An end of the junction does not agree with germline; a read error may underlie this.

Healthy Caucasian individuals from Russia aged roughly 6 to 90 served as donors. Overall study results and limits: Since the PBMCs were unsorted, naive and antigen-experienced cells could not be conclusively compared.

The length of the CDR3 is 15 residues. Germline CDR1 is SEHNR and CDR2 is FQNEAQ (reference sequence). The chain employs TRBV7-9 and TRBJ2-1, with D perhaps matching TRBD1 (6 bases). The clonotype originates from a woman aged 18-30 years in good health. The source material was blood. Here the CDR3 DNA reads TGTTCCAGCAGCTCAGGGGCAAGCTCCTACAATGAGCAGTTCTTC. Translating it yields CSSSSGASSYNEQFF.